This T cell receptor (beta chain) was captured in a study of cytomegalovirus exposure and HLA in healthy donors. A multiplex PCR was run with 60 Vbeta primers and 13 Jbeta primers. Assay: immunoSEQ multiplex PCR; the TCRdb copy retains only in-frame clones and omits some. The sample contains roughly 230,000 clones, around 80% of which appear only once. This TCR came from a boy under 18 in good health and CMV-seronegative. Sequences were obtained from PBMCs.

In DNA, the CDR3 is TGTGCCAGCAGTCCAGACAGGGACCCTGGAAACACCATATATTTT. This translates into CASSPDRDPGNTIYF. This rearrangement joins TRBV6-1 to TRBJ1-3; 7 bases align to TRBD1. With 5 bases clipped from V and 2 bases from J, the junction kept 6 bases outside the gene matches. The CDR3 is 15 amino acids. CDR1 and CDR2 from the germline V gene are MNHNS and SASEGT.